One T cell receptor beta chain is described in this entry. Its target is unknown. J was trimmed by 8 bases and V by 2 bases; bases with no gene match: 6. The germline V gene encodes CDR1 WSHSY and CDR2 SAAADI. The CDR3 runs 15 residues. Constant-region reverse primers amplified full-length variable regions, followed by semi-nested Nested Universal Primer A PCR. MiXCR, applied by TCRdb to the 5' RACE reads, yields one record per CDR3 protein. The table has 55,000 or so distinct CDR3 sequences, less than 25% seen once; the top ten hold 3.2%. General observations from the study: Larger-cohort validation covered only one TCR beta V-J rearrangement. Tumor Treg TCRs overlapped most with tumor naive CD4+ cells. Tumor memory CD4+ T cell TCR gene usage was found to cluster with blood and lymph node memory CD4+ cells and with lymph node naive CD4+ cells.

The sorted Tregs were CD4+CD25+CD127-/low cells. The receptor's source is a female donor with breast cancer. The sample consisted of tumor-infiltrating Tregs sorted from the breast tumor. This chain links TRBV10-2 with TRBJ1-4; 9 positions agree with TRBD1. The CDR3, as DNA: TGCGCCAGCAGTGAGCCCTGGACAGGGGAAGAAAAACTGTTTTTT. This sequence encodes CASSEPWTGEEKLFF.